The next 18 T cell receptor beta chains were all read from a single sample in a study of T cells in Graves' hyperthyroidism and ophthalmopathy. The TCR beta CDR3 regions underwent amplification using RNA transcripts as the source. A set of HTBI primers served as the primers for a first-round RT-PCR of the TCR CDR3. TCRdb called the multiplex PCR reads again in MiXCR, with one record for every CDR3 protein. Among about 640,000 distinct CDR3 sequences listed, around 20% were seen once. The specimen sequenced was blood. Source of these receptors: a man aged 25-45 years with Graves' ophthalmopathy.

The rearrangement uses TRBV24-1 and TRBJ2-5; 16 bases are shared with TRBD2. This CDR3 is built from 19 residues. V lost 7 bases to trimming and J lost 5 bases; unmatched junction nucleotides: 15. Germline loops: CDR1 KGHDR, CDR2 SFDVKD. CDR3 protein: CATSFPGLAGGPIWETQYF. The DNA for the CDR3 is TGTGCCACCAGCTTCCCGGGACTAGCGGGAGGGCCGATATGGGAGACCCAGTACTTC.

This chain links TRBV7-9 with TRBJ2-5; 12 positions agree with TRBD2. V gave up 2 bases and J gave up 5 bases; unmatched junction bases: 6. The CDR3 sequence is 16 residues long. The germline CDR1 and CDR2 sequences are SEHNR and FQNEAQ (reference sequence). CDR3 DNA sequence: TGTGCCAGCAGCTTACGGCTAGCGGGAGGGCGGGAGACCCAGTACTTC. Its protein product is CASSLRLAGGRETQYF.

Details on this clonotype: This may be a read error, as it is one base from a much larger clone. This rearrangement joins TRBV7-2 to TRBJ2-5, with 7 nucleotides matching TRBD1. The CDR3 is 14 amino acids. The germline V gene encodes CDR1 SGHTA and CDR2 FQGNSA. The DNA for the CDR3 is TGTGTCAGCAGCCAGACAGGGCGTAAAGAGACCCAGTACTTC. Its translation: CVSSQTGRKETQYF.

V usage is TRBV27 and J usage is TRBJ2-1, with 7 bases fitting TRBD1. V dropped 4 bases and J dropped 0; count of bases not matched to a gene: 3. Germline loops: CDR1 MNHEY, CDR2 SMNVEV (reference sequence). This CDR3 spans 15 amino acids. CDR3 region: CASSSDRVSYNEQFF. CDR3 bases: TGTGCCAGCAGTTCTGACAGGGTCTCCTACAATGAGCAGTTCTTC.

Comments on this clonotype: One base away lies a much larger clone, so this may be a sequencing read error. The chain couples TRBV12-3 or TRBV12-4 to TRBJ2-4; 8 nucleotides align to TRBD1. Trimming took 3 bases from V and 9 from J; bases not matched to a gene: 7. The CDR3 consists of 14 residues. CDR3 in DNA: TGTGCCAGCAGTTTTAGACAGGGGTGGGGCATTCAGTACTTC. Residues: CASSFRQGWGIQYF.

This clonotype was observed at least ten times. The chain couples TRBV18 to TRBJ2-7; D remains unclear. From germline, CDR1 is KGHSH and CDR2 LQKENI. The V end lost 3 bases, the J end lost 6 bases, and 9 bases lay between the germline ends. This CDR3 contains 12 residues. The CDR3 region is CASSPRLSEQYF. As DNA, the CDR3 is TGTGCCAGCTCACCTAGACTTTCCGAGCAGTACTTC.

The V and J genes are TRBV9 and TRBJ1-2; no firm D call. The germline V gene encodes CDR1 SGDLS and CDR2 YYNGEE. This CDR3 is built from 14 residues. Trimming removed 3 bases at V and 4 bases at J, with 13 bases between. CDR3 in DNA: TGTGCCAGCAGCGCCAAGAGGAGTACCTATGGCTACACCTTC. Amino acid sequence: CASSAKRSTYGYTF.

The rearrangement joins TRBV7-9 to TRBJ1-1; weak D call: TRBD1 (5 bases). The CDR3 has 10 residues. From germline, CDR1 is SEHNR and CDR2 FQNEAQ (reference sequence). V shed 3 bases and J shed 14 bases, with 10 bases lying between them. The CDR3 bases are TGTGCCAGCAGCTTGGGGGGTGCCTTCTTT. Its protein product is CASSLGGAFF.

This clonotype showed up many times. The chain couples TRBV3-1 to TRBJ1-1; 10 bases fit TRBD1. Germline-derived CDR1 and CDR2 are LGHDT and YNNKEL (reference sequence). The CDR3 sequence is 14 residues long. Unmatched junction bases numbered 6, after V lost 0 bases and J lost 11 bases. The CDR3 here is CASSQDRDRGPAFF. The CDR3 DNA follows: TGTGCCAGCAGCCAAGACCGGGACAGGGGCCCGGCTTTCTTT.

This clonotype has a handful of counts. The J gene is TRBJ2-2, the V gene TRBV5-1; D may be TRBD2 (6 bases). In germline, CDR1 is SGHRS, CDR2 YFSETQ. The CDR3 extends over 13 amino acids. With 4 bases removed from V and 7 bases from J, the gap between germline ends came to 11 bases. CDR3 in amino acids: CASSPTSHGELFF. CDR3 nucleotides: TGCGCCAGCAGCCCGACTAGTCACGGGGAGCTGTTTTTT.

This clonotype was seen many times. The J gene is TRBJ1-5, the V gene TRBV7-2; tentatively, D is TRBD1 (5 bases). This CDR3 region has 14 residues. Per germline, CDR1 SGHTA and CDR2 FQGNSA. V lost 5 bases and J 6 bases, leaving 14 bases between the germline ends. The CDR3 region is CASSPYPRVQPQHF. The CDR3 DNA follows: TGTGCCAGCAGCCCATACCCCAGGGTTCAGCCCCAGCATTTT.

This clonotype was counted ten times or more. The V gene is TRBV10-3, the J gene TRBJ1-1; a possible D gene is TRBD1 (6 bases). Trimming took 2 bases from V and 5 from J, leaving 12 bases between them. This CDR3 region has 14 residues. Germline V CDR1 and CDR2: ENHRY, SYGVKD. This CDR3 is CAISETQGHTEAFF. CDR3 DNA sequence: TGTGCCATCAGTGAGACCCAGGGACATACTGAAGCTTTCTTT.

This clonotype was observed a handful of times. The V gene is TRBV5-1, the J gene TRBJ2-2, with D maybe TRBD2 (7 bases). Deletions cut 0 bases from V and 2 bases from J, with 14 bases between. Germline V gives CDR1 SGHRS, CDR2 YFSETQ. The length of the CDR3 is 17 residues. In DNA, the CDR3 is TGCGCCAGCAGCTTGGCTGGGGGGGCCGGCAACACCGGGGAGCTGTTTTTT. Residues: CASSLAGGAGNTGELFF.

The rearrangement uses TRBV20-1 and TRBJ2-1; 7 bases are a match to TRBD2. V dropped 5 bases and J dropped 8; count of bases not matched to a gene: 9. CDR3 length equals 13 residues. The germline gives CDR1 DFQATT, CDR2 SNEGSKA (reference sequence). The chain's CDR3 is CSAGGEGFDEQFF. DNA for the CDR3: TGCAGTGCTGGGGGGGAGGGCTTCGATGAGCAGTTCTTC.

This clonotype was counted a few times. This chain links TRBV7-9 with TRBJ2-7, with a tentative D call TRBD2 (5 bases). The CDR3 is 13 amino acids. Trimming removed 0 bases from V and 6 bases from J, with 9 bases in between. Germline assignment: CDR1 SEHNR and CDR2 FQNEAQ (reference sequence). The CDR3 bases are TGTGCCAGCAGCTTAGCTAGCGCCGGCGAGCAGTACTTC. Protein sequence: CASSLASAGEQYF. Full variable domain (outside the CDR3, taken from reference TRBV7-9 and TRBJ2-7): DTGVSQNPRHKITKRGQNVTFRCDPISEHNRLYWYRQTLGQGPEFLTYFQNEAQLEKSRLLSDRFSAERPKGSFSTLEIQRTEQGDSAMYLCASSLASAGEQYFGPGTRLTVT.

This clonotype turned up a few times. The CDR3 loop is CSVIGLGPEMNTGELFF. CDR3 sequence (DNA): TGCAGCGTTATTGGCCTGGGGCCGGAAATGAACACCGGGGAGCTGTTTTTT. This rearrangement joins TRBV29-1 to TRBJ2-2, with D possibly being TRBD1 (5 bases). The germline V gene encodes CDR1 SQVTM and CDR2 ANQGSEA. The V and J ends lost 5 bases and 1 base respectively, with 20 bases between them. CDR3 length: 17 residues.

The chain recombines TRBV20-1 with TRBJ2-7, with unresolved D. Germline V gene sequence: CDR1 DFQATT, CDR2 SNEGSKA (reference sequence). The length of the CDR3 is 14 residues. The V end lost 0 bases, the J end lost 1 base, and 10 bases lay between the germline ends. The chain's CDR3 is CSARDRTASYEQYF. As DNA, the CDR3 is TGCAGTGCTAGAGACCGAACGGCATCCTACGAGCAGTACTTC.

This clonotype was counted many times. The chain links TRBV28 to TRBJ2-7; D ambiguous. Germline V lookup: CDR1 MDHEN, CDR2 SYDVKM. The V and J ends lost 4 bases and 5 bases respectively, with 9 bases between them. This CDR3 region has 12 residues. The CDR3, as DNA: TGTGCCAGCAGTTCCAACCTCGACGAGCAGTACTTC. Its translation: CASSSNLDEQYF. Variable domain in full (rest from reference TRBV28 and TRBJ2-7): DVKVTQSSRYLVKRTGEKVFLECVQDMDHENMFWYRQDPGLGLRLIYFSYDVKMKEKGDIPEGYSVSREKKERFSLILESASTNQTSMYLCASSSNLDEQYFGPGTRLTVT.